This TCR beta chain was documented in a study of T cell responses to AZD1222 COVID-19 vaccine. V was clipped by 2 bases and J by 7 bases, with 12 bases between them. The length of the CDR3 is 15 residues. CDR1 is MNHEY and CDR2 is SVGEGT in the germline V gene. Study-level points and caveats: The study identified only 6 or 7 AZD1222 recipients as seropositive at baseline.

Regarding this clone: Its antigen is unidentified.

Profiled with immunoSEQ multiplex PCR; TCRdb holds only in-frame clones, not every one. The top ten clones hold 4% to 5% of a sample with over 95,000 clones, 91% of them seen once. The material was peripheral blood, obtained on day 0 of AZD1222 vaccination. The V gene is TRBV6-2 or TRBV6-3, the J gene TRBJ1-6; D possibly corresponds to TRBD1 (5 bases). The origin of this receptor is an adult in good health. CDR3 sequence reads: CASSYDGGFNSPLHF. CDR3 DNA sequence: TGTGCCAGCAGTTACGATGGGGGATTCAATTCACCCCTCCACTTT.